This TCR beta chain was observed in a study of T cells in Graves' hyperthyroidism and ophthalmopathy. Amplification targeted TCR beta CDR3 regions from RNA transcripts. During a first-round RT-PCR of the TCR CDR3, the HTBI primer set was used. Each CDR3 protein is one row after TCRdb ran MiXCR on the multiplex PCR reads. The sample lists roughly 250,000 distinct CDR3 sequences; roughly 20% were seen once. Each person with ophthalmopathy scored at least 3 on the Clinical Activity Score, reached NOSPECS grade 4 or higher, and had been ill under 3 months. V lost 9 bases, J lost 5 bases, and 10 bases stayed unmatched. Looked up from germline, CDR1 is SEHNR and CDR2 is FQNEAQ (reference sequence). There are 15 residues in the CDR3.

The receptor's source is a man in his thirties or forties with Graves' ophthalmopathy. The sample consisted of blood. The chain employs TRBV7-9 and TRBJ2-2, with TRBD1 identical over 9 bases. This CDR3 is CASETGQGKTGELFF. The CDR3 bases are TGTGCCAGTGAGACGGGACAGGGAAAAACCGGGGAGCTGTTTTTT.